The present T cell receptor beta chain was sequenced within a study of T cells in Graves' hyperthyroidism and ophthalmopathy. When ophthalmopathy did not progress within 18 months, Graves' hyperthyroidism was considered stable. Findings and limits, study-wide: A 13 V-J signature model discriminated ophthalmopathy versus stable hyperthyroidism.

The CDR3 covers 13 residues. Germline values: CDR1 DFQATT, CDR2 SNEGSKA (reference sequence). Amplified TCR beta CDR3 regions derived from RNA transcripts. The HTBI primer set drove a first-round RT-PCR of the TCR CDR3. TCRdb analysed the multiplex PCR reads with MiXCR anew, one entry per CDR3 protein. The repertoire holds some 510,000 distinct CDR3 sequences, with more than 20% as singletons. A few counts support this clonotype. Its antigen is not known. This may arise from a read error, as a much more abundant clone is one base away. This sequence was found in a man younger than 35 with Graves' hyperthyroidism. The chain recombines TRBV20-1 with TRBJ1-5; possibly TRBD1 for D (6 bases). Sequencing input: blood. Here the CDR3 DNA reads TGCAGTGCTAGACAGGGGCGCAATCGGCCCCAGCATTTT. It is translated as CSARQGRNRPQHF.